This T cell receptor (beta chain) was captured in a study of beta chain features in type 1 diabetes. Sequencing targeted expressed TCRB transcripts, as all isolated RNA had been reverse transcribed. TCRdb's copy holds only in-frame clones and misses some; the assay was immunoSEQ multiplex PCR. The table has 350,000 to 450,000 clones, roughly 15% seen once; the top ten hold about 0.019%. This CDR3 has 14 amino acids. Per germline, CDR1 SGHRS and CDR2 YFSETQ. Trimming at V came to 4 bases and at J to 7 bases, leaving 11 bases not matched to a gene. This clone was observed a handful of times. The TCR comes from a woman aged 18-35 years in good health. Sequenced: naive CD4+ T cells from blood. The chain links TRBV5-1 to TRBJ2-7, with TRBD2 matching over 7 bases. CDR3 DNA: TGCGCCAGCAGCGGGGCGGGGGACTACGTTGAGCAGTACTTC. It yields the protein CASSGAGDYVEQYF.